The 13 T cell receptor beta chains below come from one sample, sequenced in a study of blood T cells in healthy people across ages. Primed by a sample-barcoded 5' primer and a J-beta primer mix, a second PCR proceeded for about 7 to 11 cycles. MiXCR, run by TCRdb on the 5' RACE reads, gives a single entry per CDR3 protein. The sample holds over 950,000 distinct CDR3 sequences, roughly 51% seen once. Material for sequencing was blood. The source of these receptors is a woman aged 55-69 years in good health.

Only a few counts were recorded for this clonotype. The rearrangement joins TRBV4-3 to TRBJ2-1; D is unresolved. The V and J ends lost 2 bases and 2 bases respectively, with 13 bases between them. Germline V CDR1 and CDR2: LGHNA, YSLEER. The CDR3 spans 16 residues. The CDR3 DNA reads as TGCGCCAGCAGCCAAACCCCAGCAGGTCCCTACAATGAGCAGTTCTTC. Translation: CASSQTPAGPYNEQFF.

The J gene is TRBJ2-4, the V gene TRBV20-1; D perhaps matches TRBD1 (6 bases). The CDR3 has 12 amino acids. CDR1 is DFQATT, CDR2 SNEGSKA, per germline (reference sequence). Trimming pared 4 bases from V and 13 bases from J, leaving 17 bases between. CDR3 DNA: TGCAGTGCTACAGGGGCGAACTATGAGCAGTACTTC. Its translation is CSATGANYEQYF.

The chain joins TRBV7-3 to TRBJ2-7, with 7 nucleotides matching TRBD1. The better agreement between TRBJ2-5 and the DNA end casts doubt on the J call. The germline V gene encodes CDR1 SGHTA and CDR2 FQGTGA. The CDR3 spans 14 residues. The CDR3 here is CASSSGQALGTQYF. The CDR3 bases are TGTGCCAGCAGCTCCGGACAGGCACTGGGGACCCAGTACTTC.

This chain connects TRBV7-2 to TRBJ2-1; D may correspond to TRBD1 or TRBD2 (5 bases each). CDR1 is SGHTA, CDR2 FQGNSA, per germline. V was pared by 7 bases and J by 4 bases, with 20 bases between. CDR3 size: 16 residues. CDR3 nucleotides: TGTGCCAGCACCTCGTTAGGGACGCCCAAGTACAATGAGCAGTTCTTC. It translates to CASTSLGTPKYNEQFF.

The gene calls are TRBV12-3 or TRBV12-4 and TRBJ1-1, with 9 bases lining up with TRBD1. The CDR3 contains 14 residues. V was pared by 6 bases and J by 4 bases, with 6 bases of the junction left unmatched. The CDR3 sequence: CASSAQGAGTEAFF. The CDR3 DNA is TGTGCCAGCAGCGCACAGGGGGCTGGCACTGAAGCTTTCTTT.

This chain connects TRBV24-1 to TRBJ1-1; 7 positions match TRBD1. Trimming at V came to 6 bases and at J to 1 base, leaving 1 base not matched to a gene. This CDR3 is built from 13 residues. CDR1 KGHDR and CDR2 SFDVKD come from the germline V gene. The CDR3 reads CATSRTGNTEAFF. As DNA, the CDR3 is TGTGCCACCAGTAGGACAGGGAACACTGAAGCTTTCTTT.

This chain joins TRBV6-4 and TRBJ2-1; D remains unclear. The CDR3 runs 15 residues. Germline V lookup: CDR1 MRHNA, CDR2 SNTAGT. Trimming cost V 2 bases and J 0 bases, with 8 bases left between them. CDR3 in amino acids: CASSDESSSYNEQFF. CDR3 in DNA: TGTGCCAGCAGTGACGAGAGTAGCTCCTACAATGAGCAGTTCTTC.

This sequence joins TRBV18 and TRBJ2-1; the D gene is possibly TRBD1 (6 bases). The CDR3 length is 17 residues. V was shortened by 1 base and J by 1 base, with 14 bases between the two germline ends. The V gene's germline CDR1 is KGHSH and CDR2 LQKENI. The CDR3 loop is CASSPLNRTGSYNEQFF. As DNA, the CDR3 is TGTGCCAGCTCACCACTGAATAGAACAGGGTCCTACAATGAGCAGTTCTTC.

V gene TRBV7-8 combines with J gene TRBJ2-7, with D maybe TRBD1 (6 bases). Germline V gives CDR1 SGHVS, CDR2 FQNEAQ. The CDR3 has 13 amino acids. With 6 bases removed from V and 12 bases from J, the gap between germline ends came to 21 bases. CDR3 residues: CASRDRGTPPRYF. The CDR3 DNA reads TGTGCCAGCAGGGACCGAGGGACACCGCCACGGTACTTC.

Concerning this clonotype itself: Its ends do not fully match the called genes, so a read error is possible. This sequence joins TRBV20-1 and TRBJ1-5; D is unclear. From germline, CDR1 is DFQATT and CDR2 SNEGSKA (reference sequence). The CDR3 contains 14 residues. The chain's CDR3 is CSAGDRAVGQPQHF. In nucleotides, the CDR3 is TGCAGTGCTGGAGATAGGGCAGTGGGACAGCCCCAGCATTTT.

V and J are TRBV7-9 and TRBJ2-4; D remains unclear. CDR3 size: 12 residues. Germline assignment: CDR1 SEHNR and CDR2 FQNEAQ (reference sequence). V was shortened by 5 bases and J by 6 bases, with 8 bases between the two germline ends. The chain's CDR3 is CASSMPVNIQYF. DNA for the CDR3: TGTGCCAGCAGCATGCCGGTAAACATTCAGTACTTC.

This clonotype was recorded once. V gene TRBV4-3 combines with J gene TRBJ2-7; 7 bases match TRBD2. J gave up 2 bases and V 2 bases, and 6 bases lay outside the gene matches. Germline values: CDR1 LGHNA, CDR2 YSLEER. The CDR3 runs 15 residues. CDR3 region: CASSQNSGPPYEQYF. CDR3 in DNA: TGCGCCAGCAGCCAAAATAGCGGGCCCCCCTACGAGCAGTACTTC.

The chain recombines TRBV15 with TRBJ2-5, with D tentatively TRBD1 (5 bases). The germline V gene has CDR1 LNHNV and CDR2 YYDKDF (reference sequence). V shed 3 bases and J shed 7 bases, with 18 bases lying between them. This CDR3 comprises 15 residues. CDR3 nucleotides: TGTGCCACCAGCAGGGAGCCTGGAAAGCAGGGGACCCAGTACTTC. Protein sequence: CATSREPGKQGTQYF.